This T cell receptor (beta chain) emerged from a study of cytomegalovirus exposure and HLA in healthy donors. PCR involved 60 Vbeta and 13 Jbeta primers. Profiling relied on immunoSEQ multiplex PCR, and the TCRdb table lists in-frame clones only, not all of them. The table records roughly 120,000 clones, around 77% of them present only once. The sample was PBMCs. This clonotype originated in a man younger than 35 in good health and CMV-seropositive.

The CDR3 protein is CASSPISGGGNTGELFF. CDR3 DNA: TGCGCCAGCAGCCCCATTAGCGGGGGGGGAAACACCGGGGAGCTGTTTTTT. V and J are TRBV10-1 and TRBJ2-2; 11 bases map to TRBD2. Losses at the gene ends were 6 bases for V and 2 bases for J; bases not matched to a gene: 8. The CDR3 has 17 amino acids. Germline lookup yields CDR1 WNHNN and CDR2 SYGVQD (reference sequence).